Described below is a single TCR beta chain sequence and its context. This sample was taken from a study of blood T cell repertoires in COVID-19. The CDR3 spans 14 residues. Germline V gene lookup returns CDR1 GTSNPN and CDR2 SVGIG (reference sequence). V was cut by 8 bases and J by 0 bases, with 11 bases left in between. Libraries were prepared by immunoSEQ multiplex PCR; TCRdb keeps only in-frame clonotypes and omits some of them. Here the sample spans roughly 100,000 clones, 85% being singletons. The specimen was peripheral blood. The sequence derives from a woman between 70 and 85 years old with active or convalescent COVID-19. The chain links TRBV30 to TRBJ1-6; possible D gene TRBD1, 5 bases. CDR3 loop: CATPGGSYNSPLHF. CDR3 in DNA: TGTGCCACTCCGGGGGGCTCCTATAATTCACCCCTCCACTTT.